Shown below are 23 T cell receptor beta chains from a single sample sequenced in a study of chemoradiotherapy in HPV16-positive cancers. The table came from immunoSEQ multiplex PCR; TCRdb's copy has only in-frame clones and leaves some out. The sample shows around 30,000 clones, approximately 90% of them seen only once. The sequences come from blood, collected from a patient who underwent chemoradiotherapy. The source of these receptors is a human donor with HPV-associated anogenital cancer.

CDR3 loop: CASSLGDGGRETQYF. The CDR3 region has the DNA TGTGCCAGCAGCTTAGGGGACGGGGGTCGGGAGACCCAGTACTTC. V and J are TRBV7-9 and TRBJ2-5; TRBD2 might be the D (6 bases). Germline V gene data show CDR1 as SEHNR and CDR2 as FQNEAQ (reference sequence). Trimming removed 1 base at V and 5 bases at J, with 14 bases between. This CDR3 region has 15 residues.

The chain carries TRBV29-1 and TRBJ2-5; 10 nucleotides agree with TRBD1. CDR1 SQVTM and CDR2 ANQGSEA come from the germline V gene. The CDR3 loop spans 18 amino acids. The J segment lost 5 bases and the V segment lost 6 bases, leaving 21 bases of the junction unmatched. In DNA, the CDR3 is TGCAGCGTATCCTCCGGGACAGGGGCCGCTGTAGTAGGTGAGACCCAGTACTTC. The encoded protein is CSVSSGTGAAVVGETQYF.

This clone was seen just once. J is TRBJ1-1 and V is TRBV7-9; 11 nucleotides agree with TRBD1. Per germline, CDR1 SEHNR and CDR2 FQNEAQ (reference sequence). Germline trimming cut 5 bases from V and 5 bases from J; bases unmatched to any gene: 7. The CDR3 covers 15 residues. CDR3 in DNA: TGTGCCAGCAGCGGACAGGGGGCTATGGTTACTGAAGCTTTCTTT. It codes for CASSGQGAMVTEAFF. The full variable domain, its missing parts supplied by reference TRBV7-9 and TRBJ1-1, is DTGVSQNPRHKITKRGQNVTFRCDPISEHNRLYWYRQTLGQGPEFLTYFQNEAQLEKSRLLSDRFSAERPKGSFSTLEIQRTEQGDSAMYLCASSGQGAMVTEAFFGQGTRLTVV.

The chain employs TRBV10-2 and TRBJ1-2; D remains ambiguous. V lost 2 bases to trimming and J lost 0 bases, with 7 bases between them. The CDR3 length is 14 residues. From germline, CDR1 is WSHSY and CDR2 SAAADI. DNA for the CDR3: TGCGCCAGCAGTGAGACACTCTCTAACTATGGCTACACCTTC. This translates into CASSETLSNYGYTF.

The V call is TRBV7-6, the J call TRBJ2-7; the D call may be TRBD1 or TRBD2 (5 bases each). V was cut by 4 bases and J by 3 bases, with 10 bases left in between. The CDR3 sequence is 13 residues long. Germline V lookup: CDR1 SGHVS, CDR2 FNYEAQ. The CDR3 region is CASSSGPNYEQYF. The CDR3 region has the DNA TGTGCCAGCAGCTCGGGACCGAACTACGAGCAGTACTTC.

The rearrangement links TRBV9 to TRBJ2-7, with TRBD2 matching over 14 bases. V lost 3 bases and J lost 2; bases outside the gene matches: 4. The germline gives CDR1 SGDLS, CDR2 YYNGEE. This CDR3 spans 16 amino acids. The chain's CDR3 is CASSGLAGGSAYEQYF. CDR3 nucleotides: TGTGCCAGCAGCGGACTAGCGGGGGGGTCGGCCTACGAGCAGTACTTC.

The chain combines TRBV4-3 with TRBJ1-2, with D possibly matching TRBD1 (5 bases). V shed 4 bases and J shed 5 bases, with 17 bases lying between them. The CDR3 totals 15 residues. Per the germline V gene, CDR1 is LGHNA and CDR2 is YSLEER. For the CDR3, the DNA is TGCGCCAGCAGCCTAAACCTTGGGGCAGAATATGGCTACACCTTC. Protein product: CASSLNLGAEYGYTF.

This sequence joins TRBV6-6 and TRBJ2-5; 8 bases fit TRBD1. Germline CDR1 MNHNY, CDR2 SVGAGI (reference sequence). Trimming took 0 bases from V and 3 from J; bases not matched to a gene: 3. The CDR3 is made up of 15 amino acids. DNA for the CDR3: TGTGCCAGCAGTTACTCGGGGACAGGAGAAGAGACCCAGTACTTC. Protein sequence: CASSYSGTGEETQYF.

V is TRBV2 and J is TRBJ1-5; weak D call: TRBD1 (6 bases). This CDR3 has 13 amino acids. Germline V gene lookup returns CDR1 SNHLY and CDR2 FYNNEI. Trimming took off 5 bases at V and 10 bases at J, with 15 bases between the two ends. CDR3 sequence: CASSKTGLRPQHF. The CDR3 region has the DNA TGTGCCAGCAGTAAGACAGGTTTGAGACCCCAGCATTTT.

The chain couples TRBV6-6 to TRBJ1-3; D might be TRBD1 (6 bases). Trimming left V 7 bases short and J 0 bases short, with 13 bases between. Germline CDR1 and CDR2: MNHNY and SVGAGI (reference sequence). The CDR3 has 15 residues. The CDR3 nucleotides are TGTGCCAGCATTGGGGGGGCCTTCTCTGGAAACACCATATATTTT. Amino acid sequence: CASIGGAFSGNTIYF.

The chain employs TRBV6-4 and TRBJ2-2, with a weak D call TRBD1 (6 bases). Trimming cost V 2 bases and J 7 bases, with 8 bases left between them. The CDR3 totals 13 residues. The germline V gene has CDR1 MRHNA and CDR2 SNTAGT. CDR3 sequence: CASSDQGIGELFF. The CDR3, as DNA: TGTGCCAGCAGTGACCAGGGGATCGGGGAGCTGTTTTTT.

V usage is TRBV11-2 and J usage is TRBJ1-3, with D perhaps TRBD1 (6 bases). Looked up from germline, CDR1 is SGHAT and CDR2 is FQNNGV. The V end was cut by 0 bases, the J end by 1 base, with 13 bases between. The CDR3 runs to 17 residues. This CDR3 is CASSLDRADSSGNTIYF. The CDR3 DNA sequence: TGTGCCAGCAGCTTAGATCGGGCGGACAGTTCTGGAAACACCATATATTTT.

This chain joins TRBV9 and TRBJ2-1; D uncertain. V was clipped by 4 bases and J by 7 bases, with 9 bases between them. The germline V gene has CDR1 SGDLS and CDR2 YYNGEE. This CDR3 has 12 residues. The CDR3 loop is CASSSGPNEQFF. For the CDR3, the DNA is TGTGCCAGCAGCTCTGGACCGAATGAGCAGTTCTTC.

The J gene is TRBJ2-1, the V gene TRBV11-2; D gene unclear. Trimming took off 6 bases at V and 2 bases at J, with 14 bases between the two ends. The CDR3 contains 15 residues. Germline lookup yields CDR1 SGHAT and CDR2 FQNNGV. CDR3 nucleotide sequence: TGTGCCAGCAGTCCGACTGTGTCAGCCTACAATGAGCAGTTCTTC. It translates to CASSPTVSAYNEQFF.

Comments on this clone: Sequence at one end of the junction differs from germline and may be a read error. J is TRBJ2-7 and V is TRBV30; D not certain. The CDR3 is made up of 11 amino acids. CDR1 GTSNPN and CDR2 SVGIG come from the germline V gene (reference sequence). For the CDR3, the DNA is TGTGCCTGCACTTTGAACATCGAGGAGTACTTC. Its translation: CACTLNIEEYF.

The rearrangement joins TRBV29-1 to TRBJ2-7; TRBD1 matches 7 bases. The CDR3 runs to 13 residues. The V segment lost 7 bases and the J segment 7 bases; nucleotides outside the gene matches: 13. CDR1 and CDR2 from the germline V gene are SQVTM and ANQGSEA. The CDR3 loop is CSAQQGTSREQYF. The CDR3 coding sequence is TGCAGCGCACAACAGGGGACCTCGAGGGAGCAGTACTTC.

This clone came up once. The genes are TRBV19 and TRBJ2-2, with 8 positions matching TRBD2. Germline V gene lookup returns CDR1 LNHDA and CDR2 SQIVND (reference sequence). After removal of 8 bases from V and 5 bases from J, the junction contained 10 bases not matched to a gene. The CDR3 loop spans 15 amino acids. In DNA form, the CDR3 reads TGTGCCAGTGAAGGGCGGGGGGCCGGAACCGGGGAGCTGTTTTTT. Residues: CASEGRGAGTGELFF.

The chain couples TRBV27 to TRBJ1-1; perhaps TRBD1 as D (6 bases). The CDR3 spans 14 residues. Germline lookup yields CDR1 MNHEY and CDR2 SMNVEV (reference sequence). The V gene lost 5 bases and the J gene lost 5 bases, with 15 bases spanning the gap. This chain's CDR3 is CASSRHRVGTEAFF. CDR3 in DNA: TGTGCCAGCAGTCGCCACAGGGTTGGAACTGAAGCTTTCTTT.

The V gene is TRBV29-1, the J gene TRBJ1-2; no reliable D call. The CDR3 length is 14 residues. Germline V gene lookup returns CDR1 SQVTM and CDR2 ANQGSEA. Trimming removed 0 bases at V and 6 bases at J, with 14 bases between. CDR3 protein: CSVEDPWGGNGYTF. In nucleotides, the CDR3 is TGCAGCGTTGAAGATCCCTGGGGAGGGAATGGCTACACCTTC.

In its sample, this clone was seen once. The junction departs from germline at one end; a sequencing error may be responsible. The chain recombines TRBV7-3 with TRBJ2-2; a weak D match, TRBD2 (6 bases). Looked up from germline, CDR1 is SGHTA and CDR2 is FQGTGA. The CDR3 is 16 residues long. DNA of the CDR3: TGTGCCAGCAGCTCCCAAATGGTACAGAACACCGGGGGGCTGTTTTTT. Translation: CASSSQMVQNTGGLFF.

This clone was recorded only once. The genes are TRBV30 and TRBJ1-2; a weak D match, TRBD1 (5 bases). Trimming stripped 4 bases from V and 2 bases from J, with 11 bases between. The germline V gene encodes CDR1 GTSNPN and CDR2 SVGIG (reference sequence). The CDR3 is 13 residues long. CDR3 in DNA: TGTGCCTGGAAACTCAGGGAAAACTATGGCTACACCTTC. Translated, it gives CAWKLRENYGYTF.

The chain combines TRBV5-4 with TRBJ2-7; D perhaps matches TRBD2 (7 bases). This CDR3 spans 16 amino acids. CDR1 is SGHNT, CDR2 YYREEE, per germline (reference sequence). With 4 bases removed from V and 4 bases from J, the gap between germline ends came to 21 bases. The CDR3 DNA reads as TGTGCCAGCAGCCGTTGGGGGGGGCCTGATCCTTACGAGCAGTACTTC. Its translation: CASSRWGGPDPYEQYF.

The V call is TRBV10-3, the J call TRBJ2-1, with 8 bases aligning to TRBD2. CDR3 length: 14 amino acids. The V segment lost 10 bases and the J segment 3 bases; nucleotides outside the gene matches: 8. Germline loops: CDR1 ENHRY, CDR2 SYGVKD. CDR3 DNA sequence: TGTGCCACCAGAGTAGCGGGGTACTACAATGAGCAGTTCTTC. Its translation: CATRVAGYYNEQFF.